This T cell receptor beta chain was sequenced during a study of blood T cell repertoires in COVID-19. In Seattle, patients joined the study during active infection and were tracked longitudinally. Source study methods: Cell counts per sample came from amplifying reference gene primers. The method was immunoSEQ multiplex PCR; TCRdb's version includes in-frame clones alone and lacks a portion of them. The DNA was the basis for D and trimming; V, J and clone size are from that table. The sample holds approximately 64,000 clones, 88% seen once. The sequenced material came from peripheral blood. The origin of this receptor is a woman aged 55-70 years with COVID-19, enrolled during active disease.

The CDR3 nucleotides are TGTGCCAGCAGCCCGGGGATGTATACGCAGTATTTT. This sequence encodes CASSPGMYTQYF. V gene TRBV6-6 combines with J gene TRBJ2-3; possible D gene TRBD2, 5 bases. The CDR3 runs 12 residues. CDR1 is MNHNY, CDR2 SVGAGI, per germline (reference sequence). Trimming shortened V by 6 bases and J by 7 bases, and 11 bases separated the two germline ends.